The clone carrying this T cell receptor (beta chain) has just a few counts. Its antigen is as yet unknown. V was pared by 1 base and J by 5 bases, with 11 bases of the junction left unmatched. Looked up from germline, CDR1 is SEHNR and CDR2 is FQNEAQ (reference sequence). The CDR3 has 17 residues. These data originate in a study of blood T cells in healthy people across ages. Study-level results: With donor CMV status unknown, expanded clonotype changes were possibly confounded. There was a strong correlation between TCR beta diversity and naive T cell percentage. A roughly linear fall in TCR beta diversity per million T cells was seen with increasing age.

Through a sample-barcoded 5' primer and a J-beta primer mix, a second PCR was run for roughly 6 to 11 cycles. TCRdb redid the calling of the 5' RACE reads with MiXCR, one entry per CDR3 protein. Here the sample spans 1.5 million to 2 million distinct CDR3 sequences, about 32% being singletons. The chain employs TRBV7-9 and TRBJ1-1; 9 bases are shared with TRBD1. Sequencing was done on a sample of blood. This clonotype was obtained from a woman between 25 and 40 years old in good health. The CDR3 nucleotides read TGTGCCAGCAGCTTAGGAGAAACTACAGGGGGCGGAACTGAAGCTTTCTTT. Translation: CASSLGETTGGGTEAFF.